These 29 T cell receptor beta chains share one sample of origin, sequenced in a study of OX40 agonist ivuxolimab in advanced cancers. The data were produced by immunoSEQ multiplex PCR, yet TCRdb's version contains in-frame clones alone and is incomplete. The sample yields around 70,000 clones, roughly 87% seen once. Source: CD4+ or CD8+ T cells sorted from blood, taken in a trial of the OX40 agonist ivuxolimab. These receptors came from an adult with an advanced solid tumor such as melanoma, head and neck, liver or kidney cancer.

The genes are TRBV30 and TRBJ2-3, with 10 bases identical to TRBD2. The CDR3 totals 14 residues. Losses at the gene ends were 2 bases for V and 13 bases for J; bases not matched to a gene: 12. Germline loops: CDR1 GTSNPN, CDR2 SVGIG (reference sequence). CDR3 amino acids: CAWSPDRTSGMEYF. DNA for the CDR3: TGTGCCTGGAGTCCCGACCGGACTAGCGGAATGGAGTATTTT.

The chain has TRBV27 and TRBJ2-7; unclear D gene. V was cut by 5 bases and J by 6 bases, with 14 bases left in between. CDR3 length equals 13 residues. Germline loops: CDR1 MNHEY, CDR2 SMNVEV (reference sequence). DNA of the CDR3: TGTGCCAGCAGTAGAATCACAGAACTCGAGCAGTACTTC. This encodes CASSRITELEQYF.

The chain joins TRBV10-2 to TRBJ2-7; TRBD2 agrees at 12 bases. V was pared by 8 bases and J by 2 bases, with 7 bases of the junction left unmatched. There are 15 residues in the CDR3. Germline assignment: CDR1 WSHSY and CDR2 SAAADI. The DNA for the CDR3 is TGCGCCAGCGGACTAGCGGGACTCACCCCCTACGAGCAGTACTTC. It encodes CASGLAGLTPYEQYF.

This chain connects TRBV19 to TRBJ2-7, with 7 bases matching TRBD2. The CDR3 is 13 amino acids. Germline CDR1 is LNHDA and CDR2 is SQIVND (reference sequence). The junction had 1 base not matched to a gene; V was cut back by 3 bases and J by 2 bases. The CDR3 bases are TGTGCCAGTAGTATTGGGGGGGCCTACGAGCAGTACTTC. Protein product: CASSIGGAYEQYF.

The chain couples TRBV6-5 to TRBJ1-1, with 7 nucleotides matching TRBD1. Germline CDR1 MNHEY, CDR2 SVGAGI. Trimming cost V 5 bases and J 3 bases; bases outside gene matches: 9. The CDR3 has 15 residues. The CDR3 nucleotides read TGTGCCAGCAGTCTGAACAGGGGAGTGGACACTGAAGCTTTCTTT. Translated: CASSLNRGVDTEAFF.

This clone came up once. The chain employs TRBV19 and TRBJ2-1, with D perhaps assigned TRBD1 or TRBD2 (5 bases each). The germline CDR1 and CDR2 sequences are LNHDA and SQIVND (reference sequence). The CDR3 extends over 16 amino acids. Trimming left V 3 bases short and J 4 bases short, with 16 bases between. The CDR3 sequence: CASSIGDRGPYNEQFF. CDR3 sequence (DNA): TGTGCCAGTAGTATTGGGGACCGGGGACCTTACAATGAGCAGTTCTTC.

This clone was recorded once. The chain has TRBV6-1 and TRBJ1-2; 10 nucleotides match TRBD1. The V gene's germline CDR1 is MNHNS and CDR2 SASEGT. V shed 2 bases, J shed 6 bases, and the junction held 9 bases outside the gene matches. The CDR3 is 16 residues long. The CDR3 protein is CASSEFVDRGRDGYTF. CDR3 bases: TGTGCCAGCAGTGAATTTGTCGACAGGGGGCGCGATGGCTACACCTTC.

This chain uses TRBV5-4 with TRBJ1-1, with D unclear. The CDR3 consists of 13 residues. Germline CDR1 reads SGHNT; CDR2 reads YYREEE (reference sequence). The V and J ends lost 2 bases and 0 bases respectively, with 5 bases between them. CDR3 protein: CASSFNLNTEAFF. For the CDR3, the DNA is TGTGCCAGCAGCTTCAACCTGAACACTGAAGCTTTCTTT. The full variable domain, with the rest looked up from reference TRBV5-4 and TRBJ1-1, is ETGVTQSPTHLIKTRGQQVTLRCSSQSGHNTVSWYQQALGQGPQFIFQYYREEENGRGNFPPRFSGLQFPNYSSELNVNALELDDSALYLCASSFNLNTEAFFGQGTRLTVV.

V and J are TRBV6-1 and TRBJ2-5; unclear D gene. V lost 2 bases to trimming and J lost 2 bases, with 12 bases between them. The CDR3 runs 15 residues. Germline V gives CDR1 MNHNS, CDR2 SASEGT. The CDR3 here is CASSELGLRQETQYF. The CDR3 coding sequence is TGTGCCAGCAGTGAACTAGGTTTACGTCAAGAGACCCAGTACTTC.

This clone was observed a single time. The V gene is TRBV2, the J gene TRBJ2-5; D unresolved. The CDR3 covers 13 residues. Trimming removed 7 bases at V and 0 bases at J, with 9 bases between. Germline loops: CDR1 SNHLY, CDR2 FYNNEI. CDR3 sequence reads: CASNALDQETQYF. The DNA for the CDR3 is TGTGCCAGCAACGCGCTAGACCAAGAGACCCAGTACTTC.

The J gene is TRBJ1-2, the V gene TRBV6-5; D unclear. CDR1 is MNHEY and CDR2 is SVGAGI in the germline V gene. The CDR3 length is 15 residues. V was pared by 6 bases and J by 2 bases, with 16 bases between. The CDR3 sequence is CASSPRTILNYGYTF. CDR3 coding DNA: TGTGCCAGCAGCCCCCGCACAATCCTCAACTATGGCTACACCTTC.

The chain couples TRBV6-1 to TRBJ1-2, with D possibly matching TRBD1 (5 bases). CDR1 is MNHNS, CDR2 SASEGT, per germline. This CDR3 is built from 19 residues. V shed 2 bases and J shed 1 base, with 23 bases lying between them. In DNA, the CDR3 is TGTGCCAGCAGTGAAATCTCCACAGGAGCCAATATACATAACTATGGCTACACCTTC. This codes for CASSEISTGANIHNYGYTF.

The V and J genes are TRBV29-1 and TRBJ1-2; 7 nucleotides match TRBD1. J gave up 8 bases and V 4 bases, and 7 bases lay outside the gene matches. The germline gives CDR1 SQVTM, CDR2 ANQGSEA. The CDR3 is 12 amino acids. CDR3 coding DNA: TGCAGCGTTGTGACCACAGGGGAAGGCTACACCTTC. Its protein is CSVVTTGEGYTF. The complete variable domain, with remaining parts taken from reference TRBV29-1 and TRBJ1-2, reads SAVISQKPSRDICQRGTSLTIQCQVDSQVTMMFWYRQQPGQSLTLIATANQGSEATYESGFVIDKFPISRPNLTFSTLTVSNMSPEDSSIYLCSVVTTGEGYTFGSGTRLTVV.

This clone was seen a single time. This chain links TRBV18 with TRBJ2-3; unclear D gene. The CDR3 runs 18 residues. V was shortened by 0 bases and J by 1 base, with 17 bases between the two germline ends. Germline CDR1 reads KGHSH; CDR2 reads LQKENI. The CDR3 loop is CASSPPVISNRGTDTQYF. CDR3 DNA: TGTGCCAGCTCACCACCGGTCATTTCCAATAGGGGCACAGATACGCAGTATTTT.

This sequence joins TRBV2 and TRBJ1-4, with D maybe TRBD1 (5 bases). This CDR3 has 14 amino acids. The ends were cut back, 4 bases at V and 7 bases at J, with 13 bases in the middle. Germline CDR1 is SNHLY and CDR2 is FYNNEI. The CDR3, as DNA: TGTGCCAGCAGTGGCAGGGCTGACGGTGAAAAACTGTTTTTT. Its protein is CASSGRADGEKLFF.

The chain combines TRBV11-2 with TRBJ2-7, with D perhaps being TRBD1 or TRBD2 (5 bases each). Germline CDR1 and CDR2: SGHAT and FQNNGV. The CDR3 runs 17 residues. The V end lost 2 bases, the J end lost 0 bases, and 17 bases lay between the germline ends. The CDR3 spells CASSLIVSGPSSYEQYF. CDR3 nucleotide sequence: TGTGCCAGCAGCTTAATCGTGTCGGGGCCTTCCTCCTACGAGCAGTACTTC.

The chain uses TRBV28 and TRBJ1-4; no definite D call. The CDR3 length is 15 residues. From germline, CDR1 is MDHEN and CDR2 SYDVKM. Trimming stripped 7 bases from V and 8 bases from J, with 20 bases between. DNA of the CDR3: TGTGCCAGCAACATTAACCAAGCCGGAGGGGAAAAACTGTTTTTT. Protein product: CASNINQAGGEKLFF.

The chain couples TRBV15 to TRBJ2-3; 10 bases map to TRBD2. Trimming removed 1 base from V and 4 bases from J; junction bases left unmatched: 8. Germline lookup yields CDR1 LNHNV and CDR2 YYDKDF (reference sequence). The CDR3 is 17 residues long. The DNA of the CDR3 is TGTGCCACCAGCAGAGGCCTTGGAGCGGGAGGGGCAGATACGCAGTATTTT. Residues: CATSRGLGAGGADTQYF.

The CDR3 here is CASSIVPGTGSSYEQYF. CDR3 in DNA: TGTGCCAGTAGTATAGTTCCCGGGACAGGGAGCTCCTACGAGCAGTACTTC. The chain recombines TRBV19 with TRBJ2-7, with 9 bases fitting TRBD1. With V trimmed by 1 base and J by 0 bases, 7 bases remained unmatched. Germline CDR1 is LNHDA and CDR2 is SQIVND (reference sequence). The CDR3 length is 17 residues.

The chain recombines TRBV5-4 with TRBJ1-2, with 9 positions matching TRBD1. This CDR3 has 17 residues. V trimming: 3 bases; J trimming: 2 bases; junction bases outside the gene matches: 11. Germline loops: CDR1 SGHNT, CDR2 YYREEE (reference sequence). CDR3: CASSWVLDRGGNYGYTF. CDR3 DNA: TGTGCCAGCAGCTGGGTCCTGGACAGGGGCGGGAACTATGGCTACACCTTC.

This chain links TRBV19 with TRBJ2-5; 7 bases are a match to TRBD1. This CDR3 is 14 amino acids long. V lost 7 bases, J lost 1 base, and 6 bases stayed unmatched. The germline V gene has CDR1 LNHDA and CDR2 SQIVND (reference sequence). The chain's CDR3 is CASKRRDSQETQYF. DNA for the CDR3: TGTGCCAGTAAACGACGGGACAGCCAAGAGACCCAGTACTTC.

The chain links TRBV6-1 to TRBJ2-5; 7 bases are a match to TRBD1. Trimming at V came to 0 bases and at J to 5 bases, leaving 6 bases not matched to a gene. The CDR3 length is 15 residues. From germline, CDR1 is MNHNS and CDR2 SASEGT. The CDR3 reads CASSEAGRGYETQYF. The CDR3 DNA reads TGTGCCAGCAGTGAAGCGGGCAGGGGGTACGAGACCCAGTACTTC.

The chain uses TRBV7-2 and TRBJ2-7; 9 bases align to TRBD1. The CDR3 loop spans 16 amino acids. Per the germline V gene, CDR1 is SGHTA and CDR2 is FQGNSA. After removal of 2 bases from V and 7 bases from J, the junction contained 12 bases not matched to a gene. The CDR3 sequence is CASSLPPLNRGREQYF. The CDR3 nucleotides are TGTGCCAGCAGCTTACCACCATTGAACAGGGGGCGGGAGCAGTACTTC. Drawing the rest from reference TRBV7-2 and TRBJ2-7, the complete variable domain is GAGVSQSPSNKVTEKGKDVELRCDPISGHTALYWYRQSLGQGLEFLIYFQGNSAPDKSGLPSDRFSAERTGGSVSTLTIQRTQQEDSAVYLCASSLPPLNRGREQYFGPGTRLTVT.

The J gene is TRBJ2-1, the V gene TRBV7-2; D not certain. CDR3 length: 11 residues. Germline assignment: CDR1 SGHTA and CDR2 FQGNSA. V lost 5 bases to trimming and J lost 10 bases, with 9 bases between them. In DNA, the CDR3 is TGTGCCAGCAGCCCCTCTGAGGAGCAGTTCTTC. Protein sequence: CASSPSEEQFF.

This clone was counted between two and nine times. The chain has TRBV30 and TRBJ1-5; D remains ambiguous. Trimming shortened V by 2 bases and J by 8 bases, and 13 bases separated the two germline ends. CDR1 and CDR2 from the germline V gene are GTSNPN and SVGIG (reference sequence). This CDR3 is built from 13 residues. CDR3 region: CAWSSQTLEPQHF. The CDR3 coding sequence is TGTGCCTGGAGTTCACAGACCCTAGAGCCCCAGCATTTT.

The rearrangement links TRBV7-3 to TRBJ1-1, with TRBD1 matching 10 bases. The length of the CDR3 is 14 residues. The V and J ends lost 4 bases and 5 bases, in that order; junction bases with no gene match: 4. The germline gives CDR1 SGHTA, CDR2 FQGTGA. This CDR3 is CASSSRTGGTEAFF. The CDR3 bases are TGTGCCAGCAGCTCTCGGACAGGGGGGACTGAAGCTTTCTTT.

The chain combines TRBV25-1 with TRBJ1-2; weak D call: TRBD1 (5 bases). V shed 5 bases and J shed 0 bases, with 13 bases lying between them. This CDR3 comprises 15 residues. Germline CDR1 is MGHDK and CDR2 is SYGVNS. CDR3 in DNA: TGTGCCAGCAGTATTGGGACCGCCGCTAACTATGGCTACACCTTC. Translated: CASSIGTAANYGYTF.

V and J are TRBV2 and TRBJ2-1; unclear D gene. Trimming shortened V by 3 bases and J by 8 bases, and 14 bases separated the two germline ends. The CDR3 totals 14 residues. Germline CDR1 and CDR2: SNHLY and FYNNEI. DNA of the CDR3: TGTGCCAGCAGTGAGGGATCGGTTTTCCATGAGCAGTTCTTC. Translation: CASSEGSVFHEQFF.

The chain uses TRBV5-4 and TRBJ2-7; 7 nucleotides match TRBD2. Trimming took 2 bases from V and 0 from J; bases not matched to a gene: 2. The CDR3 consists of 14 residues. Germline V lookup: CDR1 SGHNT, CDR2 YYREEE (reference sequence). CDR3 sequence (DNA): TGTGCCAGCAGCTTCGGGACTAACTCCTACGAGCAGTACTTC. Amino acid sequence: CASSFGTNSYEQYF.